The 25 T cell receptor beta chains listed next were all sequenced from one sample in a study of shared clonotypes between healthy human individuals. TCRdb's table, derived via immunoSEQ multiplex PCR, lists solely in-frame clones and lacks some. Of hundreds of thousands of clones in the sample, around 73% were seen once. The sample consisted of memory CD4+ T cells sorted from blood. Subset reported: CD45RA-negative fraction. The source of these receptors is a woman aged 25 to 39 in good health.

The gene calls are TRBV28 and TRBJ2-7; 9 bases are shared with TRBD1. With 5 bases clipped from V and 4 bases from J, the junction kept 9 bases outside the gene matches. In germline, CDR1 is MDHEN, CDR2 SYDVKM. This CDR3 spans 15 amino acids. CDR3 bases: TGTGCCAGCAGTCCTCCGACAGGGGGGAGTTACGAGCAGTACTTC. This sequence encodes CASSPPTGGSYEQYF.

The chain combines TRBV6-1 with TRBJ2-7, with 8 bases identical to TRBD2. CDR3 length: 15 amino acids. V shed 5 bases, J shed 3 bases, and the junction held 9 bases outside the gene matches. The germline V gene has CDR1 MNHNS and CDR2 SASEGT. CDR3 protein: CASSPPGGRIYEQYF. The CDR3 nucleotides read TGTGCCAGCAGTCCCCCGGGGGGGCGGATCTACGAGCAGTACTTC.

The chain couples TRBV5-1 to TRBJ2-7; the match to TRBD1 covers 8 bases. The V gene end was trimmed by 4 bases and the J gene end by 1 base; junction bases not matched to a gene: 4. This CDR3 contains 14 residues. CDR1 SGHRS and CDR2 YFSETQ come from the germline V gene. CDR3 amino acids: CASSLRTGSYEQYF. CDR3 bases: TGCGCCAGCAGCCTTCGGACAGGGTCCTACGAGCAGTACTTC.

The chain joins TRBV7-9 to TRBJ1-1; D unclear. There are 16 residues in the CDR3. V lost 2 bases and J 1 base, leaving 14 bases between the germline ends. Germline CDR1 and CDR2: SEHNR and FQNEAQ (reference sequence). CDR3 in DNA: TGTGCCAGCAGCTTACCCCCCAGACGGGGGAACACTGAAGCTTTCTTT. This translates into CASSLPPRRGNTEAFF.

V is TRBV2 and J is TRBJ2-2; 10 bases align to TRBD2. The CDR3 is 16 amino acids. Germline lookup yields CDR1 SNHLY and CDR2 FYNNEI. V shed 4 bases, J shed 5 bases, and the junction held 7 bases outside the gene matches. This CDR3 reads CASSVQLAGVTGELFF. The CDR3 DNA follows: TGTGCCAGCAGTGTTCAGCTAGCGGGAGTTACCGGGGAGCTGTTTTTT.

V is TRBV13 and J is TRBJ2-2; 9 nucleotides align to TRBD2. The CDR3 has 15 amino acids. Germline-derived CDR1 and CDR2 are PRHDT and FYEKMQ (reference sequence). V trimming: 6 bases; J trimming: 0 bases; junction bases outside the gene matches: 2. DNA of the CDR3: TGTGCCAGCAGGCGACTAGCGGCGAACACCGGGGAGCTGTTTTTT. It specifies CASRRLAANTGELFF. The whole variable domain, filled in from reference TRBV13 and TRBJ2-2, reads AAGVIQSPRHLIKEKRETATLKCYPIPRHDTVYWYQQGPGQDPQFLISFYEKMQSDKGSIPDRFSAQQFSDYHSELNMSSLELGDSALYFCASRRLAANTGELFFGEGSRLTVL.

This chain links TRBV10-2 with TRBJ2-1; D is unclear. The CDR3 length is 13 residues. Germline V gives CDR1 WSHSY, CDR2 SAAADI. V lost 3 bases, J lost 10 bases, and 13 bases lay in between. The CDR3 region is CASSDRIFAEQFF. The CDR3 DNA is TGCGCCAGCAGTGATCGGATTTTCGCGGAGCAGTTCTTC.

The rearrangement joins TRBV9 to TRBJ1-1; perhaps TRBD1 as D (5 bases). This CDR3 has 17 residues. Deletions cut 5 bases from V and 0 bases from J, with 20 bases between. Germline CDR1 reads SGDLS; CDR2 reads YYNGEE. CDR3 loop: CASSDKQEALMNTEAFF. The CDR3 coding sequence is TGTGCCAGCAGTGATAAACAGGAGGCCCTCATGAACACTGAAGCTTTCTTT.

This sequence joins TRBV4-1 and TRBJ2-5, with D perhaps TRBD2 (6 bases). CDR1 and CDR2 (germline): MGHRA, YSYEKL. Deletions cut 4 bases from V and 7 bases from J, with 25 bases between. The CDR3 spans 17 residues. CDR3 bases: TGCGCCAGCAGCCGAAAAAAACCAGGAGGGGACTTGGCGACCCAGTACTTC. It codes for CASSRKKPGGDLATQYF.

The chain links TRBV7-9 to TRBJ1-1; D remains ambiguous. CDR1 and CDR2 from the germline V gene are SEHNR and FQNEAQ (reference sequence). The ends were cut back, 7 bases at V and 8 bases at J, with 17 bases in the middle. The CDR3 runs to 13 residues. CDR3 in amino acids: CASTQTGQREAFF. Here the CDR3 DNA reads TGTGCCAGCACCCAAACGGGTCAAAGAGAAGCTTTCTTT.

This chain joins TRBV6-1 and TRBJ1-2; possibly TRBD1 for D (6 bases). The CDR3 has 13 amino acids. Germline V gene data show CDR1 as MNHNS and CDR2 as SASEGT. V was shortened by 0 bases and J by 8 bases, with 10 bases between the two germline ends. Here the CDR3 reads CASSEAGQIGYTF. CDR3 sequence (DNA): TGTGCCAGCAGTGAAGCGGGACAAATCGGCTACACCTTC.

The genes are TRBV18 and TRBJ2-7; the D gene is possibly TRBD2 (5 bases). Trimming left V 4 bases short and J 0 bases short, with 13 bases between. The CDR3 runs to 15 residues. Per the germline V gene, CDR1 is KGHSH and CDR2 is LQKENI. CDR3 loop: CASSLERTSSYEQYF. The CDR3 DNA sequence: TGTGCCAGCTCACTAGAGCGGACGAGCTCCTACGAGCAGTACTTC.

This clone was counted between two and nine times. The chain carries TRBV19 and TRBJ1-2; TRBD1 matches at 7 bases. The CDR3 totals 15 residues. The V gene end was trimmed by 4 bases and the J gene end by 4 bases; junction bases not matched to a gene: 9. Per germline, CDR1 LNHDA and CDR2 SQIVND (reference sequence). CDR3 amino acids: CASSTRTGRGYGYTF. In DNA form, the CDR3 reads TGTGCCAGTAGTACCCGGACAGGAAGGGGCTATGGCTACACCTTC. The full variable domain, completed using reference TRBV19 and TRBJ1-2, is DGGITQSPKYLFRKEGQNVTLSCEQNLNHDAMYWYRQDPGQGLRLIYYSQIVNDFQKGDIAEGYSVSREKKESFPLTVTSAQKNPTAFYLCASSTRTGRGYGYTFGSGTRLTVV.

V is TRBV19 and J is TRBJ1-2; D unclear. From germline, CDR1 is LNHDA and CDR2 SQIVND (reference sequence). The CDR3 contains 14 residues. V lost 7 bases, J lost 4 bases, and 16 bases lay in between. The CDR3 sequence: CASIPAQVGYGYTF. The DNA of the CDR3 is TGTGCCAGTATCCCGGCCCAAGTGGGCTATGGCTACACCTTC.

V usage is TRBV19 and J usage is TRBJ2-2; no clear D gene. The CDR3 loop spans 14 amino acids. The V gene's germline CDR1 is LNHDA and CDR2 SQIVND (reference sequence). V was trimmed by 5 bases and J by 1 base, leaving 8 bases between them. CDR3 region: CASSGYRNTGELFF. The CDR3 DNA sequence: TGTGCCAGTAGTGGTTATCGGAACACCGGGGAGCTGTTTTTT.

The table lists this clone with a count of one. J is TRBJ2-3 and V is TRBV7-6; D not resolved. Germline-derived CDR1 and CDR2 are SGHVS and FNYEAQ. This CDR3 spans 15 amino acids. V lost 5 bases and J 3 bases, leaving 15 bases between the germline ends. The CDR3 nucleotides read TGTGCCAGCAGCATCTTAACGGTCGGAACAGATACGCAGTATTTT. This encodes CASSILTVGTDTQYF.

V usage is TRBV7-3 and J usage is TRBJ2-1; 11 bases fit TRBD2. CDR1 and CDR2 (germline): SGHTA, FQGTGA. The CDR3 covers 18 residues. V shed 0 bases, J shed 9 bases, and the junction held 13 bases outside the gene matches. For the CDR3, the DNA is TGTGCCAGCAGCTTAACGTCCCTAGCGGGAGGCCCCCAGGGTGAGCAGTTCTTC. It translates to CASSLTSLAGGPQGEQFF.

This CDR3 is CASRQTGTGYEQYF. The CDR3 nucleotides are TGTGCCAGCAGGCAGACCGGGACAGGCTACGAGCAGTACTTC. This sequence joins TRBV11-2 and TRBJ2-7, with TRBD1 matching over 8 bases. Germline V gives CDR1 SGHAT, CDR2 FQNNGV. The V segment lost 6 bases and the J segment 3 bases; nucleotides outside the gene matches: 7. The CDR3 is 14 amino acids.

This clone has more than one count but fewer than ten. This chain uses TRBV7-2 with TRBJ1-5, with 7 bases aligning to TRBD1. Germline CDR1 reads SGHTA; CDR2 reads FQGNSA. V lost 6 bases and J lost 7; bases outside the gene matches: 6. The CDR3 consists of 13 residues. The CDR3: CASSARGGQPQHF. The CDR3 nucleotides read TGTGCCAGCAGTGCCAGGGGGGGCCAGCCCCAGCATTTT.

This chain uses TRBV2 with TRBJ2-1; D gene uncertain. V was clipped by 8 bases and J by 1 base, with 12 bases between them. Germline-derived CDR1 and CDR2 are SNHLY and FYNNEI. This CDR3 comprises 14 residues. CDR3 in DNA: TGTGCCAGCGTTGGACCACAATCCTACAATGAGCAGTTCTTC. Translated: CASVGPQSYNEQFF.

The CDR3 DNA follows: TGCGCCAGCAGCCTTCTATTATTGCAGCCCCAGCATTTT. Its translation is CASSLLLLQPQHF. V gene TRBV4-1 combines with J gene TRBJ1-5; D unresolved. CDR3 length equals 13 residues. The germline V gene encodes CDR1 MGHRA and CDR2 YSYEKL. Trimming removed 4 bases from V and 7 bases from J, with 11 bases in between.

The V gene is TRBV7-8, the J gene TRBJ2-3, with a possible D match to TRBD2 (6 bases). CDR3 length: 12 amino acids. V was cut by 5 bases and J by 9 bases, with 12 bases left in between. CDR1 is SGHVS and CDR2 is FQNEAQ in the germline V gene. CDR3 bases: TGTGCCAGCAGCCCGGGACTCGTGACGCAGTATTTT. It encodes CASSPGLVTQYF. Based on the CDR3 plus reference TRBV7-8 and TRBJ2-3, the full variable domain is GAGVSQSPRYKVAKRGQDVALRCDPISGHVSLFWYQQALGQGPEFLTYFQNEAQLDKSGLPSDRFFAERPEGSVSTLKIQRTQQEDSAVYLCASSPGLVTQYFGPGTRLTVL.

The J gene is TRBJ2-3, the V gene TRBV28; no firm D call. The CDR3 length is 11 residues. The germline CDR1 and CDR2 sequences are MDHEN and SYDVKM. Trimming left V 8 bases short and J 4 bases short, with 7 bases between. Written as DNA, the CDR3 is TGTGCCAGCCACACAGCAGATACGCAGTATTTT. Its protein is CASHTADTQYF.

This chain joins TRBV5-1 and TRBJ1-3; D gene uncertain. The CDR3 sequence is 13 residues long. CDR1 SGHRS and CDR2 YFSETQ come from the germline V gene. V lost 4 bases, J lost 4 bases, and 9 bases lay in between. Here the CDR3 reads CASSPERGNTIYF. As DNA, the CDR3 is TGCGCCAGCAGCCCGGAACGGGGAAACACCATATATTTT.

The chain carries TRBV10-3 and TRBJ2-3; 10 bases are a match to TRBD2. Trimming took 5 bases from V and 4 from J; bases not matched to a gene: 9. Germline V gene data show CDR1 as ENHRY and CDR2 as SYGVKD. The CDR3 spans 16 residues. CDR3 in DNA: TGTGCCATCAGTACCCTAGCGGGGGCAGGCGCAGATACGCAGTATTTT. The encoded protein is CAISTLAGAGADTQYF.